What follows are 20 T cell receptor beta chains derived from one specimen sequenced in a study of cytomegalovirus exposure and HLA in healthy donors. Primers for the PCR totalled 60 Vbeta and 13 Jbeta. Profiling relied on immunoSEQ multiplex PCR, and the TCRdb table lists in-frame clones only, not all of them. The sample has under 130,000 clones; roughly 70% are singletons. The sequencing sample was made of PBMCs. The source of these receptors is a man between 40 and 49 years old in good health and CMV-seropositive.

The CDR3 region is CASSQGLKSNYGYTF. In DNA, the CDR3 is TGCGCCAGCAGCCAAGGACTAAAATCCAACTATGGCTACACCTTC. V gene TRBV4-1 combines with J gene TRBJ1-2, with unresolved D. Trimming cost V 1 base and J 2 bases, with 11 bases left between them. Germline CDR1 is MGHRA and CDR2 is YSYEKL. The CDR3 totals 15 residues.

This clone was seen more than once but under ten times. This sequence joins TRBV28 and TRBJ1-5; D is unclear. V shed 11 bases and J shed 1 base, with 9 bases lying between them. This CDR3 region has 12 residues. Germline V lookup: CDR1 MDHEN, CDR2 SYDVKM. CDR3 coding DNA: TGTGCCTCCCGAGGGAGCAATCAGCCCCAGCATTTT. Its protein product is CASRGSNQPQHF.

A few counts support this clone. The rearrangement links TRBV28 to TRBJ2-1, with TRBD2 identical over 14 bases. The ends lost 2 bases at V and 5 bases at J; junction bases unmatched: 11. This CDR3 is 19 amino acids long. Germline V gene lookup returns CDR1 MDHEN and CDR2 SYDVKM. The CDR3: CASSLPGTSGSSRDNEQFF. For the CDR3, the DNA is TGTGCCAGCAGTTTACCGGGGACTAGCGGGAGTTCGAGGGACAATGAGCAGTTCTTC.

The V call is TRBV19, the J call TRBJ2-7, with 10 bases lining up with TRBD1. The CDR3 totals 15 residues. J gave up 6 bases and V 3 bases, and 8 bases lay outside the gene matches. Germline CDR1 is LNHDA and CDR2 is SQIVND (reference sequence). In DNA, the CDR3 is TGTGCCAGTAGTATGGATCCGGGACAGGGGCTCGAGCAGTACTTC. This sequence encodes CASSMDPGQGLEQYF.

This rearrangement joins TRBV2 to TRBJ2-1; 9 bases align to TRBD2. Trimming at V came to 8 bases and at J to 5 bases, leaving 7 bases not matched to a gene. The CDR3 length is 14 residues. CDR1 is SNHLY, CDR2 FYNNEI, per germline. The chain's CDR3 is CASESGRTNNEQFF. Here the CDR3 DNA reads TGTGCCAGCGAGAGCGGGAGGACCAACAATGAGCAGTTCTTC.

This rearrangement joins TRBV7-2 to TRBJ1-1, with D unclear. The CDR3 totals 12 residues. Between the trimmed V and J ends, which lost 7 bases and 7 bases, there was a span of 13 bases. In germline, CDR1 is SGHTA, CDR2 FQGNSA. The CDR3 reads CASTVGRDEAFF. CDR3 nucleotide sequence: TGTGCCAGCACGGTTGGTCGGGATGAAGCTTTCTTT.

V gene TRBV27 combines with J gene TRBJ1-1, with 9 bases aligning to TRBD1. This CDR3 spans 14 amino acids. Germline V lookup: CDR1 MNHEY, CDR2 SMNVEV (reference sequence). Losses at the gene ends were 5 bases for V and 3 bases for J; bases not matched to a gene: 4. CDR3 sequence (DNA): TGTGCCAGCAGTCTACAGGGGGCCCACACTGAAGCTTTCTTT. This sequence encodes CASSLQGAHTEAFF.

The gene calls are TRBV19 and TRBJ1-2; D remains ambiguous. The CDR3 spans 11 residues. Germline loops: CDR1 LNHDA, CDR2 SQIVND (reference sequence). V was clipped by 8 bases and J by 4 bases, with 8 bases between them. The chain's CDR3 is CASASGYGYTF. The CDR3 DNA follows: TGTGCCAGTGCCAGTGGCTATGGCTACACCTTC.

The genes are TRBV7-2 and TRBJ1-2; D uncertain. V dropped 5 bases and J dropped 5 bases, with 21 bases sitting between them. Germline assignment: CDR1 SGHTA and CDR2 FQGNSA. CDR3 length: 16 residues. CDR3 sequence reads: CASSVPAVISGYGYTF. CDR3 coding DNA: TGTGCCAGCAGCGTCCCTGCGGTGATTTCTGGTTATGGCTACACCTTC.

The V gene is TRBV7-9, the J gene TRBJ1-2, with TRBD1 matching over 9 bases. The germline CDR1 and CDR2 sequences are SEHNR and FQNEAQ (reference sequence). The CDR3 is 15 amino acids. V dropped 5 bases and J dropped 4; count of bases not matched to a gene: 8. The CDR3, as DNA: TGTGCCAGCAGCACCGGACAGGGGTATACCTATGGCTACACCTTC. As protein: CASSTGQGYTYGYTF. Complete variable domain (other parts from reference TRBV7-9 and TRBJ1-2): DTGVSQNPRHKITKRGQNVTFRCDPISEHNRLYWYRQTLGQGPEFLTYFQNEAQLEKSRLLSDRFSAERPKGSFSTLEIQRTEQGDSAMYLCASSTGQGYTYGYTFGSGTRLTVV.

The V gene is TRBV7-3, the J gene TRBJ2-1, with TRBD2 matching over 9 bases. The trim removed 3 bases at V and 1 base at J, leaving 10 bases unmatched. CDR3 size: 18 residues. CDR1 is SGHTA and CDR2 is FQGTGA in the germline V gene. CDR3 DNA sequence: TGTGCCAGCAGCTTCCGCGGGGGTAGCGGGAGATCCTACAATGAGCAGTTCTTC. This codes for CASSFRGGSGRSYNEQFF.

The sample holds a few counts of this clone. The gene calls are TRBV28 and TRBJ2-5, with TRBD1 matching over 8 bases. V trimming: 4 bases; J trimming: 5 bases; junction bases outside the gene matches: 6. Per the germline V gene, CDR1 is MDHEN and CDR2 is SYDVKM. This CDR3 comprises 14 residues. This CDR3 is CASSSPGGSETQYF. Written as DNA, the CDR3 is TGTGCCAGCAGTTCGCCAGGGGGCAGCGAGACCCAGTACTTC. Full variable domain (rest looked up from reference TRBV28 and TRBJ2-5): DVKVTQSSRYLVKRTGEKVFLECVQDMDHENMFWYRQDPGLGLRLIYFSYDVKMKEKGDIPEGYSVSREKKERFSLILESASTNQTSMYLCASSSPGGSETQYFGPGTRLLVL.

This clone was seen a single time. The V and J genes are TRBV10-3 and TRBJ2-7, with 12 nucleotides matching TRBD2. CDR3 size: 15 residues. Germline V gene sequence: CDR1 ENHRY, CDR2 SYGVKD. J lost 2 bases, V lost 4 bases, and 3 bases had no gene match. This CDR3 is CAISVSSGRAYEQYF. In nucleotides, the CDR3 is TGTGCCATCAGTGTGTCTAGCGGGAGGGCCTACGAGCAGTACTTC.

The chain carries TRBV5-5 and TRBJ2-7, with 7 bases aligning to TRBD1. J lost 2 bases, V lost 0 bases, and 5 bases had no gene match. Per germline, CDR1 SGHKS and CDR2 YYEKEE (reference sequence). The CDR3 has 15 residues. The CDR3 loop reads CASSLAAQGAYEQYV. CDR3 sequence (DNA): TGTGCCAGCAGCTTGGCTGCGCAGGGGGCCTACGAGCAGTACGTC.

This clone was observed a handful of times. The J gene is TRBJ2-5, the V gene TRBV7-2, with 12 positions matching TRBD2. The CDR3 totals 18 residues. Germline V gives CDR1 SGHTA, CDR2 FQGNSA. After removal of 1 base from V and 5 bases from J, the junction contained 11 bases not matched to a gene. CDR3 protein: CASSLGLAGARERETQYF. CDR3 sequence (DNA): TGTGCCAGCAGCTTAGGACTAGCGGGAGCCCGCGAGAGGGAGACCCAGTACTTC.

This chain connects TRBV20-1 to TRBJ1-1; D is unclear. CDR1 DFQATT and CDR2 SNEGSKA come from the germline V gene (reference sequence). This CDR3 contains 10 residues. CDR3 amino acids: CNSPNTEAFF. CDR3 DNA sequence: TGCAATAGCCCAAACACTGAAGCTTTCTTT.

In its sample, this clone was seen a few times. CDR3: CASSLPGGKDEKLFF. As DNA, the CDR3 is TGTGCCAGCAGCCTACCGGGGGGGAAAGACGAAAAACTGTTTTTT. The chain links TRBV5-6 to TRBJ1-4; possible D gene TRBD1, 5 bases. The CDR3 consists of 15 residues. V was trimmed by 4 bases and J by 8 bases, leaving 18 bases between them. Germline assignment: CDR1 SGHDT and CDR2 YYEEEE.

The V and J genes are TRBV4-1 and TRBJ1-1; the D gene is possibly TRBD1 (5 bases). The CDR3 loop spans 16 amino acids. V was cut by 0 bases and J by 0 bases, with 11 bases left in between. CDR1 is MGHRA, CDR2 YSYEKL, per germline. This chain's CDR3 is CASSQEQTAMNTEAFF. The CDR3 DNA is TGCGCCAGCAGCCAAGAACAGACAGCGATGAACACTGAAGCTTTCTTT.

The chain carries TRBV5-1 and TRBJ2-1, with D maybe TRBD2 (6 bases). The CDR3 has 16 amino acids. V dropped 5 bases and J dropped 0 bases, with 15 bases sitting between them. Germline CDR1 is SGHRS and CDR2 is YFSETQ. DNA of the CDR3: TGCGCCAGCAGTTTTGGAATAGCGGTCTCCTACAATGAGCAGTTCTTC. This translates into CASSFGIAVSYNEQFF. Filled out from reference TRBV5-1 and TRBJ2-1, the complete variable domain reads KAGVTQTPRYLIKTRGQQVTLSCSPISGHRSVSWYQQTPGQGLQFLFEYFSETQRNKGNFPGRFSGRQFSNSRSEMNVSTLELGDSALYLCASSFGIAVSYNEQFFGPGTRLTVL.

The chain couples TRBV9 to TRBJ2-1; 7 positions match TRBD2. J lost 5 bases, V lost 0 bases, and 8 bases had no gene match. Germline V gene data show CDR1 as SGDLS and CDR2 as YYNGEE. This CDR3 comprises 16 residues. CDR3 in amino acids: CASSVGEGLKDNEQFF. The CDR3 nucleotides are TGTGCCAGCAGCGTAGGGGAGGGATTAAAGGACAATGAGCAGTTCTTC.